Shown below are 25 T cell receptor beta chains from a single sample sequenced in a study of T cells in Graves' hyperthyroidism and ophthalmopathy. Amplified regions were TCR beta CDR3 sequences from RNA transcripts. First-round RT-PCR with HTBI primers amplified the TCR CDR3 region. Each CDR3 protein gets one entry after TCRdb re-called the multiplex PCR reads with MiXCR. The sample carries 690,000 or so distinct CDR3 sequences, about 17% recorded once. The source material was blood. These TCRs come from a woman aged 45 to 65 with Graves' hyperthyroidism that later progressed to Graves' ophthalmopathy.

The chain is built from TRBV30 and TRBJ1-5; 9 bases align to TRBD1. The V segment lost 0 bases and the J segment 7 bases; nucleotides outside the gene matches: 1. The CDR3 covers 13 residues. CDR1 and CDR2 from the germline V gene are GTSNPN and SVGIG (reference sequence). CDR3: CAWSVDRGQPQHF. CDR3 in DNA: TGTGCCTGGAGTGTGGACAGGGGCCAGCCCCAGCATTTT.

This clonotype was recorded many times. The chain couples TRBV14 to TRBJ2-1, with a possible D match to TRBD2 (5 bases). V lost 1 base to trimming and J lost 2 bases, with 9 bases between them. Germline V gene lookup returns CDR1 SGHDN and CDR2 FVKESK. This CDR3 is built from 15 residues. DNA for the CDR3: TGTGCCAGCAGCCAAGGGACTCTAGCCTACAATGAGCAGTTCTTC. Translated, it gives CASSQGTLAYNEQFF.

This clonotype turned up a few times. The chain links TRBV30 to TRBJ1-3; no reliable D call. From germline, CDR1 is GTSNPN and CDR2 SVGIG (reference sequence). Trimming left V 3 bases short and J 0 bases short, with 9 bases between. The CDR3 covers 14 residues. CDR3 nucleotide sequence: TGTGCCTGGAGCTCCCAGAGCTCTGGAAACACCATATATTTT. This translates into CAWSSQSSGNTIYF.

V and J are TRBV12-3 or TRBV12-4 and TRBJ1-5; 8 positions agree with TRBD1. The CDR3 extends over 13 amino acids. The ends lost 6 bases at V and 6 bases at J; junction bases unmatched: 4. The chain's CDR3 is CASSHRGVQPQHF. The CDR3 bases are TGTGCCAGCAGCCACAGGGGGGTTCAGCCCCAGCATTTT.

This clonotype was counted ten times or more. The chain has TRBV7-9 and TRBJ2-7; 7 bases match TRBD1. Per germline, CDR1 SEHNR and CDR2 FQNEAQ (reference sequence). J lost 4 bases, V lost 6 bases, and 9 bases had no gene match. CDR3 length: 14 residues. In nucleotides, the CDR3 is TGTGCCAGCAGGAATACCGGGACAGAGTACGAGCAGTACTTC. This translates into CASRNTGTEYEQYF.

There are a few counts of this clonotype. The junction differs from germline at one of its ends, possibly a read error. The rearrangement links TRBV5-1 to TRBJ2-1; D possibly uses TRBD1 or TRBD2 (6 bases each). Germline-derived CDR1 and CDR2 are SGHRS and YFSETQ. The CDR3 runs to 17 residues. The CDR3 DNA sequence: TGCGCCAACAGCTTGGCGAGTAATCGGGGGCGGGGCAATGAGCAGTTCTTC. Protein product: CANSLASNRGRGNEQFF.

This rearrangement joins TRBV19 to TRBJ1-1, with 7 bases identical to TRBD1. From germline, CDR1 is LNHDA and CDR2 SQIVND (reference sequence). The V and J ends lost 5 bases and 6 bases, in that order; junction bases with no gene match: 9. CDR3 length: 14 amino acids. CDR3: CASSARDRFSEAFF. CDR3 DNA: TGTGCCAGTAGTGCTCGGGACAGATTTTCTGAAGCTTTCTTT.

This clonotype was recorded at least ten times. The chain recombines TRBV2 with TRBJ1-4, with no clear D. Germline V gene lookup returns CDR1 SNHLY and CDR2 FYNNEI. This CDR3 is built from 14 residues. V shed 6 bases and J shed 8 bases, with 16 bases lying between them. CDR3 amino acids: CASRTERTNEKLFF. The CDR3 region has the DNA TGTGCCAGCAGAACAGAAAGGACGAACGAAAAACTGTTTTTT.

This clonotype was detected ten times or more. The rearrangement joins TRBV6-1 to TRBJ2-1; 12 bases align to TRBD2. The V segment lost 5 bases and the J segment 7 bases; nucleotides outside the gene matches: 12. This CDR3 spans 17 amino acids. Per the germline V gene, CDR1 is MNHNS and CDR2 is SASEGT. CDR3 residues: CASSYGSSGGAPNEQFF. In nucleotides, the CDR3 is TGTGCCAGCAGTTATGGGTCTAGCGGGGGGGCTCCAAATGAGCAGTTCTTC.

This rearrangement joins TRBV15 to TRBJ2-1; D is possibly TRBD2 (5 bases). Germline V gene lookup returns CDR1 LNHNV and CDR2 YYDKDF (reference sequence). With 4 bases removed from V and 9 bases from J, the gap between germline ends came to 13 bases. CDR3 length: 13 residues. The CDR3 reads CATSNYQRSEQFF. The CDR3 nucleotides read TGTGCCACCAGCAATTACCAGCGGAGTGAGCAGTTCTTC. The whole variable domain, remainder taken from reference TRBV15 and TRBJ2-1, is DAMVIQNPRYQVTQFGKPVTLSCSQTLNHNVMYWYQQKSSQAPKLLFHYYDKDFNNEADTPDNFQSRRPNTSFCFLDIRSPGLGDTAMYLCATSNYQRSEQFFGPGTRLTVL.

The CDR3 nucleotides read TGCGCCAGCAGCTCGGGACAGCTGAAAGAGACCCAGTACTTC. This translates into CASSSGQLKETQYF. The rearrangement links TRBV5-1 to TRBJ2-5; 7 nucleotides line up with TRBD1. The ends lost 3 bases at V and 3 bases at J; junction bases unmatched: 5. This CDR3 is built from 14 residues. From germline, CDR1 is SGHRS and CDR2 YFSETQ.

This clonotype has a count of ten or more. The chain uses TRBV2 and TRBJ1-2; 7 positions agree with TRBD1. The CDR3 is made up of 14 amino acids. Germline values: CDR1 SNHLY, CDR2 FYNNEI. The junction had 12 bases not matched to a gene; V was cut back by 6 bases and J by 8 bases. The CDR3 coding sequence is TGTGCCAGCAGGCCCTTGGGAGGGGGCAAAGGCTACACCTTC. Translation: CASRPLGGGKGYTF.

CDR3 loop: CASSNTGISNQPQHF. For the CDR3, the DNA is TGTGCCAGTAGTAACACAGGGATTAGCAATCAGCCCCAGCATTTT. The chain links TRBV19 to TRBJ1-5; D may be TRBD1 (6 bases). Germline V CDR1 and CDR2: LNHDA, SQIVND (reference sequence). V gave up 4 bases and J gave up 0 bases, with 10 bases separating them. The CDR3 spans 15 residues. Full variable domain (rest looked up from reference TRBV19 and TRBJ1-5): DGGITQSPKYLFRKEGQNVTLSCEQNLNHDAMYWYRQDPGQGLRLIYYSQIVNDFQKGDIAEGYSVSREKKESFPLTVTSAQKNPTAFYLCASSNTGISNQPQHFGDGTRLSIL.

This clonotype was counted only a few times. V and J are TRBV7-8 and TRBJ1-2; D not certain. CDR1 SGHVS and CDR2 FQNEAQ come from the germline V gene. The CDR3 sequence is 17 residues long. Deletions cut 1 base from V and 5 bases from J, with 20 bases between. The CDR3 loop reads CASSLEGTVRGLYGYTF. The CDR3 bases are TGTGCCAGCAGCTTAGAGGGAACAGTCCGGGGATTATATGGCTACACCTTC.

The sample holds a few counts of this clonotype. The chain recombines TRBV19 with TRBJ1-2; 10 positions agree with TRBD1. The germline gives CDR1 LNHDA, CDR2 SQIVND (reference sequence). The CDR3 totals 14 residues. V lost 11 bases to trimming and J lost 7 bases; unmatched junction nucleotides: 13. This chain's CDR3 is CAASGTGESFGYTF. CDR3 nucleotides: TGTGCCGCATCCGGGACAGGGGAGAGTTTTGGCTACACCTTC. Filled out from reference TRBV19 and TRBJ1-2, the complete variable domain reads DGGITQSPKYLFRKEGQNVTLSCEQNLNHDAMYWYRQDPGQGLRLIYYSQIVNDFQKGDIAEGYSVSREKKESFPLTVTSAQKNPTAFYLCAASGTGESFGYTFGSGTRLTVV.

This clonotype was picked up many times. The chain employs TRBV11-2 and TRBJ1-2, with unresolved D. The germline CDR1 and CDR2 sequences are SGHAT and FQNNGV. Trimming took 2 bases from V and 4 from J, leaving 14 bases between them. The CDR3 is 15 residues long. CDR3 in amino acids: CASSLTAAGSYGYTF. CDR3 nucleotides: TGTGCCAGCAGCTTAACCGCCGCGGGGAGCTATGGCTACACCTTC.

This clonotype has only a few counts. This chain uses TRBV7-9 with TRBJ2-7; 7 nucleotides match TRBD1. The CDR3 has 16 residues. Germline V gives CDR1 SEHNR, CDR2 FQNEAQ (reference sequence). The trim removed 5 bases at V and 7 bases at J, leaving 17 bases unmatched. The CDR3 region has the DNA TGTGCCAGCAGCCGGCCCGACAGGGATCGGGTGGGGGAGCAGTACTTC. It codes for CASSRPDRDRVGEQYF.

The sample holds a few counts of this clonotype. The gene calls are TRBV12-3 or TRBV12-4 and TRBJ2-3; 15 bases line up with TRBD2. This CDR3 spans 17 amino acids. J gave up 3 bases and V 4 bases, and 5 bases lay outside the gene matches. Here the CDR3 DNA reads TGTGCCAGCAGTTCCAGGACTAGCGGGGGGGCGACAGATACGCAGTATTTT. Translated: CASSSRTSGGATDTQYF.

This clonotype was observed a few times. This chain connects TRBV5-1 to TRBJ1-2; D ambiguous. Trimming took off 0 bases at V and 0 bases at J, with 12 bases between the two ends. The germline CDR1 and CDR2 sequences are SGHRS and YFSETQ. CDR3 length equals 16 residues. The CDR3 loop reads CASSLAQRVTNYGYTF. The CDR3 coding sequence is TGCGCCAGCAGCTTGGCCCAGAGGGTTACTAACTATGGCTACACCTTC.

The sample holds a few counts of this clonotype. This rearrangement joins TRBV5-1 to TRBJ2-3; the match to TRBD1 covers 7 bases. V trimming: 0 bases; J trimming: 0 bases; junction bases outside the gene matches: 4. The CDR3 consists of 16 residues. Germline V CDR1 and CDR2: SGHRS, YFSETQ. The CDR3 reads CASSLGDRASTDTQYF. Here the CDR3 DNA reads TGCGCCAGCAGCTTGGGTGACAGGGCTAGCACAGATACGCAGTATTTT.

There are many counts of this clonotype. The chain recombines TRBV28 with TRBJ1-5, with D hard to call. Looked up from germline, CDR1 is MDHEN and CDR2 is SYDVKM. The V gene lost 4 bases and the J gene lost 2 bases, with 21 bases spanning the gap. The CDR3 covers 18 residues. The CDR3 here is CASSSSLLTYSGNQPQHF. Here the CDR3 DNA reads TGTGCCAGCAGTTCCAGCCTCTTAACCTATAGCGGCAATCAGCCCCAGCATTTT.

J is TRBJ2-7 and V is TRBV11-2, with a weak D call TRBD2 (7 bases). This CDR3 has 16 amino acids. Germline V CDR1 and CDR2: SGHAT, FQNNGV. V dropped 1 base and J dropped 1 base, with 14 bases sitting between them. The CDR3 is CASSLVGGGGSYEQYF. Written as DNA, the CDR3 is TGTGCCAGCAGCTTAGTGGGAGGGGGAGGGTCCTACGAGCAGTACTTC.

The chain is built from TRBV6-6 and TRBJ2-2; maybe TRBD2 (5 bases). CDR1 MNHNY and CDR2 SVGAGI come from the germline V gene (reference sequence). V dropped 2 bases and J dropped 0 bases, with 10 bases sitting between them. The CDR3 has 16 residues. In DNA form, the CDR3 reads TGTGCCAGCAGTTACGTCAGCGGATCGAACACCGGGGAGCTGTTTTTT. Translated, it gives CASSYVSGSNTGELFF.

The chain links TRBV4-1 to TRBJ2-5; 7 nucleotides agree with TRBD2. The CDR3 has 15 residues. Germline V gene lookup returns CDR1 MGHRA and CDR2 YSYEKL. The V gene end was trimmed by 4 bases and the J gene end by 5 bases; junction bases not matched to a gene: 10. As DNA, the CDR3 is TGCGCCAGCAGCCCCCAGGCGACTAGCTGGGAGACCCAGTACTTC. This codes for CASSPQATSWETQYF.

This chain links TRBV24-1 with TRBJ2-3; D might be TRBD1 or TRBD2, each matching 5 bases. Germline V CDR1 and CDR2: KGHDR, SFDVKD. The CDR3 has 15 amino acids. V shed 7 bases and J shed 4 bases, with 17 bases lying between them. CDR3 nucleotide sequence: TGTGCCACCAGGGGGGACGGCCCCAGCGCAGATACGCAGTATTTT. It encodes CATRGDGPSADTQYF.